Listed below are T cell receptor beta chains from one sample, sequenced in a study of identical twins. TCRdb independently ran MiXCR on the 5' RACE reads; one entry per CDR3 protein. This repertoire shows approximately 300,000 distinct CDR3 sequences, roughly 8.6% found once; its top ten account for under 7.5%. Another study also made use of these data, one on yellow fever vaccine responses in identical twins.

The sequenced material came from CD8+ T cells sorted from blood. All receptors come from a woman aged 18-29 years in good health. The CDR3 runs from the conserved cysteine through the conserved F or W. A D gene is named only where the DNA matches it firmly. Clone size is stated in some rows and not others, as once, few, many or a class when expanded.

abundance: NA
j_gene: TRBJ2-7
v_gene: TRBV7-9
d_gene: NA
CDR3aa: CASSLAGTHEQYF
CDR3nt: TGTGCCAGCAGCTTAGCAGGGACCCACGAGCAGTACTTC

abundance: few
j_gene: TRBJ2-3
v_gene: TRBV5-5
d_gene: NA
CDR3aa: CASSRIPGQGTDTQYF
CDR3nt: TGTGCCAGCAGCCGAATCCCGGGACAAGGCACAGATACGCAGTATTTT

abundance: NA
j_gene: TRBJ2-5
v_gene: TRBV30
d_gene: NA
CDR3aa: CAWNADYLVSQYF
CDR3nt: TGTGCCTGGAATGCGGACTATCTAGTTAGCCAGTACTTC

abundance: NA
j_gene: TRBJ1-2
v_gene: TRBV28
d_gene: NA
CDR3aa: CASSFPGTQNGYTF
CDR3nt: TGTGCCAGCAGTTTCCCCGGGACACAGAATGGCTACACCTTC

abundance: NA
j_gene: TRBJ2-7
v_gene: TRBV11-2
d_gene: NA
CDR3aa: CASSLAGIYEQYF
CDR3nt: TGTGCCAGCAGCTTGGCAGGGATCTACGAGCAGTACTTC

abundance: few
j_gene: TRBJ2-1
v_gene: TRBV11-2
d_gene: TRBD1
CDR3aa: CASSFRTGGVGEGPYNEQFF
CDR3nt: TGTGCCAGCAGCTTCCGGACAGGGGGCGTCGGGGAGGGCCCTTACAATGAGCAGTTCTTC

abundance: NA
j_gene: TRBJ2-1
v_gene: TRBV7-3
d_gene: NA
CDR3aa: CASSSIGVSYNEQFF
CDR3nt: TGTGCCAGCAGCTCCATTGGGGTTTCCTACAATGAGCAGTTCTTC

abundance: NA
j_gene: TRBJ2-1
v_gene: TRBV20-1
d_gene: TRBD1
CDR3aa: CSARAWTGYNEQFF
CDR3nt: TGCAGTGCTAGAGCCTGGACAGGTTACAATGAGCAGTTCTTC

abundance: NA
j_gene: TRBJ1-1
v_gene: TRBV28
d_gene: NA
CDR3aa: CASKGTSSSEAFF
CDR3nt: TGTGCCAGCAAGGGGACTTCCTCCTCTGAAGCTTTCTTT

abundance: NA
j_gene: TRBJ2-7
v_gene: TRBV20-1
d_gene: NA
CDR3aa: CSARDWTVSYEQYF
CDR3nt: TGCAGTGCTAGAGATTGGACAGTATCCTACGAGCAGTACTTC

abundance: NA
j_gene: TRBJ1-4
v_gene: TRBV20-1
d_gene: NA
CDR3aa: CSAEVWTTNEKLFF
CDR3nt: TGCAGTGCTGAGGTCTGGACAACTAATGAAAAACTGTTTTTT

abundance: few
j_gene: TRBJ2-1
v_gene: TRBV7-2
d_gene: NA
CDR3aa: CASSYQGGGNEQFF
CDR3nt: TGTGCCAGCAGCTATCAGGGGGGAGGCAATGAGCAGTTCTTC

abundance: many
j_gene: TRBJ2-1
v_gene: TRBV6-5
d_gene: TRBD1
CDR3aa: CASSYAGQGSEFF
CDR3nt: TGTGCCAGCAGTTACGCGGGACAGGGAAGCGAATTCTTC

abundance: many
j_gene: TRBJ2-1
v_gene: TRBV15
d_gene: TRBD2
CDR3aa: CATSRDYNLGTSAYNEQFF
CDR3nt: TGTGCCACCAGCAGAGACTACAACTTAGGGACTAGTGCGTACAATGAGCAGTTCTTC

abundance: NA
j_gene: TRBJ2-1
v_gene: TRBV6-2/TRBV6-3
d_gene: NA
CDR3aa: CASAKAYNEQFF
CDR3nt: TGTGCCAGCGCGAAAGCCTACAATGAGCAGTTCTTC

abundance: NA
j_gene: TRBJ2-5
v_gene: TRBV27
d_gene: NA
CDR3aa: CASKLGYQETQYF
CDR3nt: TGTGCCAGCAAGTTGGGTTATCAAGAGACCCAGTACTTC

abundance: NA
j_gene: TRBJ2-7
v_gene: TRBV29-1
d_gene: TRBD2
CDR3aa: CSVGLAGGPVEEQYF
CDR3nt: TGCAGCGTTGGGCTAGCGGGAGGGCCGGTGGAAGAGCAGTACTTC

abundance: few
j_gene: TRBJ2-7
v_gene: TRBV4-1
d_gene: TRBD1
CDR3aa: CASSPNSGTVYEQYF
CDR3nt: TGCGCCAGCAGCCCCAATTCCGGGACAGTCTACGAGCAGTACTTC

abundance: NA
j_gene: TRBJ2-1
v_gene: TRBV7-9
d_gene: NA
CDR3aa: CASSLAVQSYNEQFF
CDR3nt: TGTGCCAGCAGCTTAGCGGTCCAGAGCTACAATGAGCAGTTCTTC

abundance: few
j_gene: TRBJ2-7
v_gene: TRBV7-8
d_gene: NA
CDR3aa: CASSPGGESSYEQYF
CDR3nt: TGTGCCAGCAGTCCAGGCGGCGAGAGCTCCTACGAGCAGTACTTC